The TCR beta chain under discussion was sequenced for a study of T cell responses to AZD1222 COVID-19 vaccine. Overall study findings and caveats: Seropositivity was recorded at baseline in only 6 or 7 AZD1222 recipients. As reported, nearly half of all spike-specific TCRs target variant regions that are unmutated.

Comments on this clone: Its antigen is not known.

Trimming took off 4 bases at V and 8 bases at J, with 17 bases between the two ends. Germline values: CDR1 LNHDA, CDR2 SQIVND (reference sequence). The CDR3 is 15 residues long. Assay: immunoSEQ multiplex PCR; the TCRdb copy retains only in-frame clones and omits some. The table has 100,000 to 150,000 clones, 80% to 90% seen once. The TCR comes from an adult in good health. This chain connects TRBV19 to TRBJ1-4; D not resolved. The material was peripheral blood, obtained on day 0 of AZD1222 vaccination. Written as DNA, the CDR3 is TGTGCCAGTAGTACCCCATACAGTACCAAAGAAAAACTGTTTTTT. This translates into CASSTPYSTKEKLFF.